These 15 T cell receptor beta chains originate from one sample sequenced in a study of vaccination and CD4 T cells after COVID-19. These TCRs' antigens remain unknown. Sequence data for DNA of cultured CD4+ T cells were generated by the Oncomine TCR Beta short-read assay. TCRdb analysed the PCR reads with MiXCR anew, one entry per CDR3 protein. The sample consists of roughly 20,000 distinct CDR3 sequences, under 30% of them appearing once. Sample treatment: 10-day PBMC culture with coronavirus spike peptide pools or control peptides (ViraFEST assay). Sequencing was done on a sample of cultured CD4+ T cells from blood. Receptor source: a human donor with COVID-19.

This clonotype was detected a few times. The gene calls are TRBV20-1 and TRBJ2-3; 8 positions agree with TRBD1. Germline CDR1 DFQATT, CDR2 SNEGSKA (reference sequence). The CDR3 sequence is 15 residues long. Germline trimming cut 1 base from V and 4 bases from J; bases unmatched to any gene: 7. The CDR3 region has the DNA TGCAGTGCTAGAGTATGGCAGGGGGCATCAGATACGCAGTATTTT. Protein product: CSARVWQGASDTQYF.

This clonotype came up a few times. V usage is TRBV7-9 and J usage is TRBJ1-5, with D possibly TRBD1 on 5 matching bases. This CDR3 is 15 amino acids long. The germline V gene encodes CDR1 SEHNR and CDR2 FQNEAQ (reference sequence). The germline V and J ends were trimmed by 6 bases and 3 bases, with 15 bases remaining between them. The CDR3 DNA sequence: TGTGCCAGCAGTCGTGGTACGGGGGTCAATCAGCCCCAGCATTTT. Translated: CASSRGTGVNQPQHF. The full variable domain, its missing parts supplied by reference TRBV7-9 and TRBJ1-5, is DTGVSQNPRHKITKRGQNVTFRCDPISEHNRLYWYRQTLGQGPEFLTYFQNEAQLEKSRLLSDRFSAERPKGSFSTLEIQRTEQGDSAMYLCASSRGTGVNQPQHFGDGTRLSIL.

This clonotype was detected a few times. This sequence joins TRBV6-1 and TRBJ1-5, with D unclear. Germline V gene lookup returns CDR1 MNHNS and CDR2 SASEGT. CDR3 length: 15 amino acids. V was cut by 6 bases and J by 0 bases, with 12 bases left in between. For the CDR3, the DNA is TGTGCCAGCAGGCCAGGCCTTTATAGCAATCAGCCCCAGCATTTT. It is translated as CASRPGLYSNQPQHF.

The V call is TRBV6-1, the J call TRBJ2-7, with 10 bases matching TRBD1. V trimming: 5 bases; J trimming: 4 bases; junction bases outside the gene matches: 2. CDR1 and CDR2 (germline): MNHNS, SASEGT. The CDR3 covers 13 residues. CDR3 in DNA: TGTGCCAGCAGTCGGGGACAGGGGTACGAGCAGTACTTC. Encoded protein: CASSRGQGYEQYF.

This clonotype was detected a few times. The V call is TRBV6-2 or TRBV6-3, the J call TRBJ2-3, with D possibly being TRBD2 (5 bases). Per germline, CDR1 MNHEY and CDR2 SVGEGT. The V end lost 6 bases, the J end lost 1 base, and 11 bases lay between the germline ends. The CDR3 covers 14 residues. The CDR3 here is CASRVLGGTDTQYF. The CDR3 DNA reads TGTGCCAGCAGGGTACTAGGAGGCACAGATACGCAGTATTTT.

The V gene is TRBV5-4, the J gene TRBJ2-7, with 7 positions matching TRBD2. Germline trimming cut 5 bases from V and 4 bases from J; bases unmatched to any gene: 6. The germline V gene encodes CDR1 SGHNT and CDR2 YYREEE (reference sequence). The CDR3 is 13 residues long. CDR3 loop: CASSLGGGYEQYF. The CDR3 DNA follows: TGTGCCAGCAGTCTGGGGGGGGGTTACGAGCAGTACTTC.

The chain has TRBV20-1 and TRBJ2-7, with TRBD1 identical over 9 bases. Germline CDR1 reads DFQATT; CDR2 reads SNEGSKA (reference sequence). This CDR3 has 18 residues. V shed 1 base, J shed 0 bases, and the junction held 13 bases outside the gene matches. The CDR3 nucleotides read TGCAGTGCTAGAGGGGGGACAGGGACGGCTTCTGACTCCTACGAGCAGTACTTC. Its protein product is CSARGGTGTASDSYEQYF.

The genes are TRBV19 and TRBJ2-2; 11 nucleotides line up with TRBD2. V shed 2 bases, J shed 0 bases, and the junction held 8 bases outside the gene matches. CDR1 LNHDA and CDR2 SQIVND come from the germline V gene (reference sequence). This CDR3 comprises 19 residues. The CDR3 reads CASSIRGGTSGTNTGELFF. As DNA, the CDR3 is TGTGCCAGTAGTATACGGGGAGGGACTAGCGGAACGAACACCGGGGAGCTGTTTTTT.

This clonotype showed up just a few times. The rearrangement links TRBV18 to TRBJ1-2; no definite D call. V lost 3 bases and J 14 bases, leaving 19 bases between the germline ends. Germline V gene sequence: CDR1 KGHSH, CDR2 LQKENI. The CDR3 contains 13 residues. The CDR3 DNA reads TGTGCCAGCTCACCCGACATGTTGGGTGCGAGTACCTTC. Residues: CASSPDMLGASTF.

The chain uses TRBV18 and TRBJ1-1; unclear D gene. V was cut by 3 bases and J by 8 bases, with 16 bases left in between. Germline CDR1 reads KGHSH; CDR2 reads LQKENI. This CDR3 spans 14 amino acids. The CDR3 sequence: CASSPSVSLSEAFF. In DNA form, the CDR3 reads TGTGCCAGCTCACCCTCAGTCAGCCTCTCAGAAGCTTTCTTT.

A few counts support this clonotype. The CDR3 spells CASSYSRGVHQPQHF. The DNA for the CDR3 is TGTGCCAGCAGTTACTCTAGGGGAGTTCATCAGCCCCAGCATTTT. This chain connects TRBV6-5 to TRBJ1-5; maybe TRBD1 (5 bases). Germline V gene lookup returns CDR1 MNHEY and CDR2 SVGAGI. Trimming shortened V by 0 bases and J by 5 bases, and 11 bases separated the two germline ends. The CDR3 contains 15 residues.

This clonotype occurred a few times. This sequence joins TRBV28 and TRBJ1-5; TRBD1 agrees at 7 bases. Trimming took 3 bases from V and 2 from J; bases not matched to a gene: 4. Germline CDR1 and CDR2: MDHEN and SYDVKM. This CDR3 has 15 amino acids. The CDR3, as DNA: TGTGCCAGCAGTTTTACAGGGGCTGGCAATCAGCCCCAGCATTTT. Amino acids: CASSFTGAGNQPQHF.

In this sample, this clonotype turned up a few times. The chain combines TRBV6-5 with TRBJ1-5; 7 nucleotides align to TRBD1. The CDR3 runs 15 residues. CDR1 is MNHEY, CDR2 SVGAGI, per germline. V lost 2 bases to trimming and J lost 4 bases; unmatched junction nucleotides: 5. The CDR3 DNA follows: TGTGCCAGCAGTTACAACAGGGGCCCTAATCAGCCCCAGCATTTT. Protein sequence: CASSYNRGPNQPQHF.

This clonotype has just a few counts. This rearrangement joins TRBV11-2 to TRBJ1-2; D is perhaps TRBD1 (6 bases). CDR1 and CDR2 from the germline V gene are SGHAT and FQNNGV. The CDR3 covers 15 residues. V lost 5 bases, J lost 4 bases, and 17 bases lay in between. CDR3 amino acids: CASSHTPQGLYGYTF. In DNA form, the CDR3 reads TGTGCCAGCAGCCATACCCCGCAGGGGCTCTATGGCTACACCTTC.

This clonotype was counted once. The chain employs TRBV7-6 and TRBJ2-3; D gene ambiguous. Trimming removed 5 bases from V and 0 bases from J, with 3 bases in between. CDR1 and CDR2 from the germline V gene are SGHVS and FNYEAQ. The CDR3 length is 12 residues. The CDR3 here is CASSLSTDTQYF. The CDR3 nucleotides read TGTGCCAGCAGCCTCAGCACAGATACGCAGTATTTT.